Listed below are T cell receptor beta chains from one sample, sequenced in a study of blood T cell repertoires in COVID-19. Using immunoSEQ multiplex PCR, the repertoire was profiled, and TCRdb retains in-frame clones only, with some absent. The repertoire has 240,000 or so clones, around nine tenths of them found once; the top ten carry 0.9% to 1%. Sequenced sample: peripheral blood. Receptors were obtained from a woman aged 40 to 50 who had recovered from COVID-19. The CDR3 runs from the conserved cysteine through the conserved F or W. A D gene is named only where the DNA matches it firmly. Clone size is shown for a subset of rows, as once, few, many or a class of expanded clone.

j_call | clone_size | d_call | v_call | cdr3_aa | cdr3_nt
TRBJ2-5 | NA | TRBD1 | TRBV3-1/TRBV3-2 | CASSQNPGGETQYF | TGTGCCAGCAGCCAAAACCCAGGGGGAGAGACCCAGTACTTC
TRBJ1-1 | NA | NA | TRBV27 | CASSLQRGMNTEAFF | TGTGCCAGCAGTTTACAAAGGGGGATGAACACTGAAGCTTTCTTT
TRBJ2-5 | NA | TRBD2 | TRBV29-1 | CSVSRGDRYQETQYF | TGCAGCGTTTCCCGGGGGGACCGGTACCAAGAGACCCAGTACTTC
TRBJ2-7 | NA | NA | TRBV10-3 | CAISVGGTVLSYEQYF | TGTGCCATCAGTGTAGGAGGGACGGTCCTTTCCTACGAGCAGTACTTC
TRBJ2-1 | NA | TRBD2 | TRBV27 | CASSPRATSGRVHNEQFF | TGTGCCAGCAGTCCAAGGGCGACTAGCGGGAGGGTCCACAATGAGCAGTTCTTC
TRBJ2-1 | NA | NA | TRBV30 | CAWSVLGAEQFF | TGTGCCTGGAGTGTTTTGGGCGCTGAGCAGTTCTTC
TRBJ2-7 | NA | NA | TRBV5-1 | CASSLVAGSSYEQYF | TGCGCCAGCAGCTTGGTGGCAGGTAGCTCCTACGAGCAGTACTTC
TRBJ2-7 | NA | TRBD2 | TRBV9 | CASSPRGGSPHEQYF | TGTGCCAGCAGCCCCCGCGGCGGGAGCCCCCACGAGCAGTACTTC
TRBJ2-5 | NA | TRBD2 | TRBV7-8 | CASSPRPQRGTSGKETQYF | TGTGCCAGCAGCCCCCGGCCACAACGTGGGACTAGCGGGAAGGAGACCCAGTACTTC
TRBJ2-5 | NA | NA | TRBV10-3 | CAISESRVETQYF | TGTGCCATCAGTGAGTCCCGGGTCGAGACCCAGTACTTC
TRBJ2-3 | NA | NA | TRBV6-5 | CASSPGGVTQYF | TGTGCCAGCAGCCCCGGGGGAGTTACGCAGTATTTT
TRBJ1-1 | once | NA | TRBV21-1 | CASSTPGGAEAFF | TGTGCCAGCAGCACCCCGGGAGGGGCTGAAGCTTTCTTT
TRBJ2-3 | NA | TRBD2 | TRBV7-2 | CASSLAPTGASGGGTQYF | TGTGCCAGCAGCTTAGCGCCAACAGGGGCTAGCGGGGGGGGTACGCAGTATTTT
TRBJ2-4 | once | NA | TRBV12-1 | CASSPLGPPGLAGGPDQNIQYF | TGTGCCAGCAGCCCTTTAGGCCCCCCGGGACTAGCGGGAGGGCCGGACCAAAACATTCAGTACTTC
TRBJ2-1 | NA | TRBD2 | TRBV14 | CASSLLAGGPGTYNEQFF | TGTGCCAGCAGCCTCCTAGCGGGAGGGCCGGGTACCTACAATGAGCAGTTCTTC
TRBJ2-3 | NA | TRBD2 | TRBV2 | CASSGVAGTDTQYF | TGTGCCAGCAGCGGGGTAGCGGGGACAGATACGCAGTATTTT
TRBJ2-7 | NA | NA | TRBV27 | CATGVSPTYEQYF | TGTGCCACCGGGGTGTCCCCCACCTACGAGCAGTACTTC
TRBJ1-4 | NA | TRBD1 | TRBV19 | CASSIGGQVSESTNEKLFF | TGTGCCAGTAGTATTGGGGGACAGGTGTCTGAATCAACTAATGAAAAACTGTTTTTT
TRBJ1-6 | few | NA | TRBV28 | CASSTVVRGYNSPLHF | TGTGCCAGCAGTACCGTGGTGCGGGGGTATAATTCACCCCTCCACTTT
TRBJ2-5 | NA | NA | TRBV5-6 | CASSLGGAEETQYF | TGTGCCAGCAGCTTGGGGGGAGCGGAGGAGACCCAGTACTTC
TRBJ2-5 | NA | TRBD2 | TRBV15 | CATSSYPGGESYQETQYF | TGTGCCACCAGCAGCTACCCCGGGGGGGAGTCCTACCAAGAGACCCAGTACTTC
TRBJ1-5 | few | TRBD1 | TRBV2 | CASQGAQGIQPQHF | TGTGCCAGCCAGGGGGCACAGGGGATCCAGCCCCAGCATTTT
TRBJ2-3 | NA | NA | TRBV7-7 | CASSPSGTDTQYF | TGTGCTAGCAGCCCCAGTGGCACAGATACGCAGTATTTT
TRBJ1-2 | NA | TRBD1 | TRBV5-6 | CASSSGTGDWCYTF | TGTGCCAGCAGCTCCGGGACAGGGGATTGGTGCTACACCTTC
TRBJ2-1 | many | TRBD2 | TRBV7-7 | CASSLPTLGLAEPNEQFF | TGTGCCAGCAGCTTACCCACCCTGGGACTAGCGGAACCCAATGAGCAGTTCTTC
TRBJ1-1 | NA | TRBD1 | TRBV5-1 | CASRRTGANTEAFF | TGCGCCAGCAGGCGGACAGGGGCGAACACTGAAGCTTTCTTT
TRBJ2-7 | NA | NA | TRBV3-1/TRBV3-2 | CASSPTGSYEQYF | TGTGCCAGCAGCCCCACGGGCTCCTACGAGCAGTACTTC
TRBJ2-2 | once | TRBD2 | TRBV5-5 | CASSPLAGGVTGELFF | TGTGCCAGCAGCCCCCTAGCGGGAGGGGTCACCGGGGAGCTGTTTTTT
TRBJ1-6 | NA | TRBD1 | TRBV9 | CARPARGQPDGSPLHF | TGTGCCAGACCGGCCAGGGGGCAACCTGACGGTTCACCCCTCCACTTT